The clone carrying this T cell receptor beta chain appeared a few times. The library targeted TCRbeta and was prepared with unique molecular identifiers. In TCRdb, the PCR reads were re-called with MiXCR into one record per CDR3 protein. This table holds about 270,000 distinct CDR3 sequences, approximately 9.8% found once. The V gene's germline CDR1 is SGHRS and CDR2 YFSETQ. With 3 bases removed from V and 3 bases from J, the gap between germline ends came to 7 bases. The CDR3 loop spans 12 amino acids. The record originates from a study of T-cell reconstitution after alpha-beta-depleted transplantation in children.

The material was PBMCs from the stem cell graft donor, obtained from the stem cell graft. The TCR comes from a human donor who donated a stem cell graft to a child with SCID. The rearrangement uses TRBV5-1 and TRBJ2-7; D unclear. CDR3 amino acids: CASSSDLYEQYF. CDR3 DNA sequence: TGCGCCAGCAGCTCGGACCTCTACGAGCAGTACTTC.